Below, 2 T cell receptor beta chains from the same sample are listed, as sequenced in a study of cytomegalovirus exposure and HLA in healthy donors. Both 60 Vbeta primers and 13 Jbeta primers went into the PCR. Sequencing used immunoSEQ multiplex PCR; TCRdb keeps in-frame clones, though not all of them. The profile shows some 170,000 clones, more than 75% of them singletons. The sample consisted of PBMCs. The receptor set was obtained from a girl under 18 in good health and CMV-seropositive.

V usage is TRBV12-1 and J usage is TRBJ1-1; the table's D gene call, TRBD1, was not cross checked with the DNA. TRBV12-1 is given as a pseudogene. CDR3 length: 16 amino acids. The CDR3 DNA follows: TGTGCCAAAAGGGACAGGGGCGAAGTCTTGAACACTGAAGCTTTCTTT. Protein sequence: CAKRDRGEVLNTEAFF.

This clone was seen a handful of times. The V gene is TRBV4-1, the J gene TRBJ2-7, with TRBD2 identical over 10 bases. J was trimmed by 4 bases and V by 1 base; bases with no gene match: 10. Germline loops: CDR1 MGHRA, CDR2 YSYEKL. The CDR3 totals 17 residues. DNA for the CDR3: TGCGCCAGCAGCCAAGTCTATCTAGCGGGAGAGGTGTACGAGCAGTACTTC. Translation gives CASSQVYLAGEVYEQYF.